This T cell receptor (beta chain) was obtained from a study of T-cell memory formation after mild COVID-19 (dated by TCRdb to the early 2020s). Concerning the study at large: TCR sequence clusters from the two donors were largely donor specific. T-cell clones expanding and contracting after mild COVID-19 in a couple of donors were tracked by longitudinal TCRalpha and TCRbeta repertoire sequencing. Two young, previously healthy adult volunteers made up the cohort, one male and one female.

PBMCs were isolated by Ficoll-Paque density gradient centrifugation. The paper's findings and limits, for the study overall: Clones that contracted from day 15 to 85 showed balanced CD4/CD8 phenotypes, whereas a second wave of clones that expanded from day 15 to 37 leaned towards CD4+. The detection of some responding clones in pre-infection memory suggests that pre-existing cross-reactive memory T cells joined the SARS-CoV-2 response. Only a couple of mild cases were covered in the study, and larger cohorts including severe cases with pre-infection samples were considered necessary. Whether the second-wave clones peaking on day 37 were SARS-CoV-2 specific was not confirmed. Contracting CD4+ clones appeared mostly in the CM and EM memory subsets, whereas CD8+ clones were enriched in EMRA.

The instrument was an Illumina NovaSeq 6000. Using 5'RACE with constant-segment primers, TCRalpha and TCRbeta cDNA libraries were constructed, with sample barcodes and unique molecular identifiers added in the process. Trizol reagent was used to extract RNA from every sample. Amplification of the libraries took two PCR steps, and the second step added a second sample barcode plus Illumina TruSeq adapters. The libraries were sequenced on an Illumina NovaSeq using 2 x 150 bp paired-end reads. The original methods were these. With migec v1.2.7, reads were demultiplexed and then collapsed into UMI-guided consensus sequences. Using mixcr v2.1.11, the UMI consensuses were aligned to TRA and TRB V and J templates and assembled into clonotypes. Expanded or contracted clonotypes were those called significant by both edgeR and NoisET, with noise models trained on biological replicates. For edgeR calls, the thresholds were a false discovery rate-adjusted p below 0.01 and a log2 fold-change of 1. As an exploratory analysis of dynamics, max-normalized trajectories of the 1000 most abundant clonotypes were examined with PCA combined with hierarchical clustering. Each responding clone was given a CD4 or CD8 phenotype based on the CD4+ and CD8+ repertoires, which had been sequenced separately. TCRdb trimmed public reads at Q25 via fastp, called clones via MiXCR and kept in-frame beta chains. Identical CDR3 protein sequences are pooled into one entry, listed with their most common genes and DNA. The authors' filters were not applied to this entry. This sample has 110,000 to 150,000 distinct CDR3 sequences in its table, and under 30% of those were observed once. The biggest ten clones account for approximately 24% of the sample.

To note about this clonotype: Its antigen remains unidentified. No clone much larger than this one lies a single base away; base qualities are absent.

Material for sequencing was PBMCs or a T cell subset sorted from them (not recorded which). The origin of this receptor is an adult woman who had mild COVID-19 (a few samples of this study predate the infection). The sample titles of this study are shuffled in the database, so cell type and time point are left out; the donor was told from shared clones.

The DNA reads as follows: TGTGCCAGCAGCAACTTCCATACAGCGGCCTACGAGCAGTACTTC. Translated, it gives CASSNFHTAAYEQYF. The chain joins TRBV12-3 or TRBV12-4 to TRBJ2-7, with a weak D call of TRBD2 (5 bases match). V is clipped by 6 bases and J by 2 bases, and the sequence between their germline boundaries is 17 bases long. The CDR3 runs 15 amino acids, cysteine and phenylalanine included. Kept here is only the CDR3 DNA, which spans 45 bases and is read in frame from base 1.